This T cell receptor (beta chain) was profiled in a study of tumor-infiltrating lymphocytes in primary liver carcinoma. Turning to the study itself: Samples had roughly 3.65 to 7.5 million productive TCRbeta reads, comparable between tissue types. Findings of the study overall: Tumors reached a significantly greater top-250-clone fraction than blood did (p = 0.039).

Reverse transcription of 500 ng total RNA with a constant-region primer produced TCR beta cDNA. Slightly modified ARM-PCR served as the procedure for the TCR beta libraries. These libraries came from three rounds of nested multiplex PCR. With TRBV1-TRBV30 forward primers and a C-beta reverse primer, the first two PCR rounds were run for around 11 cycles each. TCRdb independently ran MiXCR on the multiplex PCR reads; one entry per CDR3 protein. The sample has about 64,000 distinct CDR3 sequences, roughly 70% seen once. The germline CDR1 and CDR2 sequences are LGHNA and YSLEER. The CDR3 is made up of 15 amino acids. From unsorted bulk tissue weighing about 20-31 mg, DNA and RNA were co-extracted. Turning to this clonotype: What it binds is not known. One end of the junction fails to match germline, which may point to a read error.

The sequence was collected from a man aged 35 to 55 with primary liver carcinoma and hepatitis B virus infection. This rearrangement joins TRBV4-3 to TRBJ2-1; D may be TRBD1 (6 bases). Material: liver tumor tissue from sampling region 4. Subset indicated: tumor region T4, right-lateral pole. CDR3 in amino acids: CSSSQADRTYNEHFF. In DNA form, the CDR3 reads TGCTCCAGCAGCCAAGCCGACAGGACCTACAATGAGCATTTCTTT.